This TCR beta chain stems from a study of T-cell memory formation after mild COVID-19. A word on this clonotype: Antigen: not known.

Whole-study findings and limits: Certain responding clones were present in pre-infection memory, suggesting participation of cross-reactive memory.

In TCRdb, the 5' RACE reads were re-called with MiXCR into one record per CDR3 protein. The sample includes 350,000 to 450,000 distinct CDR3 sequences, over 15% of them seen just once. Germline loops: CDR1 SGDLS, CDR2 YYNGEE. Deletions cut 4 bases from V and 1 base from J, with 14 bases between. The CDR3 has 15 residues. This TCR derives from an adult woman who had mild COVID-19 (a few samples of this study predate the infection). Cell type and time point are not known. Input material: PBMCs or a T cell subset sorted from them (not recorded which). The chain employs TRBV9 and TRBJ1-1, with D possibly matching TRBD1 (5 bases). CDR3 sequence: CASSFLTDANTEAFF. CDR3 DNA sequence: TGTGCCAGCAGCTTCCTGACAGACGCGAACACTGAAGCTTTCTTT.